Below are 17 T cell receptor beta chains sequenced from a single sample in a study of T cell responses to AZD1222 COVID-19 vaccine. The repertoire was sequenced with immunoSEQ multiplex PCR; TCRdb's copy has only in-frame clones and lacks some. The sample comprises some 150,000 clones, roughly 90% of which are singletons, and more than 4% rests with the top ten. Sequences were derived from peripheral blood, sampled 28 days after the second AZD1222 dose. These receptors were obtained from an adult who received the AZD1222 COVID-19 vaccine.

V is TRBV5-1 and J is TRBJ1-1; no definite D call. Germline V CDR1 and CDR2: SGHRS, YFSETQ. V lost 6 bases, J lost 0 bases, and 6 bases lay in between. The CDR3 length is 12 residues. The CDR3 DNA reads as TGCGCCAGCAAGGCAATGAACACTGAAGCTTTCTTT. This translates into CASKAMNTEAFF.

The chain links TRBV12-2 to TRBJ2-7; no check of the table's D call, TRBD2, against the DNA was made. TRBV12-2 is a pseudogene. This CDR3 has 15 amino acids. CDR3 coding DNA: TGTGCAAGTCGCCCCCACGCGGAGGGGCATCGCGAGCAGTACTTC. It codes for CASRPHAEGHREQYF.

This sequence joins TRBV7-8 and TRBJ2-1, with D possibly TRBD2 on 5 matching bases. CDR1 is SGHVS and CDR2 is FQNEAQ in the germline V gene. Trimming cost V 0 bases and J 6 bases, with 9 bases left between them. CDR3 length: 14 amino acids. CDR3 amino acids: CASSLARVGNEQFF. The CDR3 nucleotides are TGTGCCAGCAGCTTAGCGCGGGTGGGCAATGAGCAGTTCTTC. The variable domain in full, completed from reference TRBV7-8 and TRBJ2-1, reads GAGVSQSPRYKVAKRGQDVALRCDPISGHVSLFWYQQALGQGPEFLTYFQNEAQLDKSGLPSDRFFAERPEGSVSTLKIQRTQQEDSAVYLCASSLARVGNEQFFGPGTRLTVL.

V gene TRBV2 combines with J gene TRBJ2-1; D ambiguous. V was cut by 5 bases and J by 4 bases, with 12 bases left in between. Germline V gene sequence: CDR1 SNHLY, CDR2 FYNNEI. The CDR3 consists of 14 residues. CDR3 DNA sequence: TGTGCCAGCAGTCCTCGGTTAGAATACAATGAGCAGTTCTTC. Residues: CASSPRLEYNEQFF.

The V gene is TRBV10-2, the J gene TRBJ1-1; possibly TRBD1 for D (5 bases). Germline V lookup: CDR1 WSHSY, CDR2 SAAADI. Trimming removed 7 bases from V and 5 bases from J, with 8 bases in between. The CDR3 loop spans 11 amino acids. The CDR3: CASTRGTEAFF. CDR3 nucleotides: TGCGCCAGCACCCGGGGGACTGAAGCTTTCTTT.

This chain joins TRBV12-3 or TRBV12-4 and TRBJ2-7; possibly TRBD2 for D (6 bases). This CDR3 is 13 amino acids long. The V gene lost 5 bases and the J gene lost 4 bases, with 12 bases spanning the gap. The CDR3, as DNA: TGTGCCAGCAGTGCCGGGAGCCGGTACGAGCAGTACTTC. It is translated as CASSAGSRYEQYF.

This chain links TRBV19 with TRBJ2-1; D may be TRBD2 (5 bases). The ends were cut back, 4 bases at V and 4 bases at J, with 14 bases in the middle. CDR1 is LNHDA, CDR2 SQIVND, per germline (reference sequence). There are 15 residues in the CDR3. This CDR3 reads CASSKAWRGYNEQFF. In DNA form, the CDR3 reads TGTGCCAGTAGTAAGGCCTGGAGAGGGTACAATGAGCAGTTCTTC. Using reference TRBV19 and TRBJ2-1 for the parts outside the CDR3, the full variable domain is DGGITQSPKYLFRKEGQNVTLSCEQNLNHDAMYWYRQDPGQGLRLIYYSQIVNDFQKGDIAEGYSVSREKKESFPLTVTSAQKNPTAFYLCASSKAWRGYNEQFFGPGTRLTVL.

J is TRBJ1-5 and V is TRBV10-2, with D possibly being TRBD1 (5 bases). V was clipped by 6 bases and J by 1 base, with 13 bases between them. Germline CDR1 and CDR2: WSHSY and SAAADI. The CDR3 spans 15 residues. This CDR3 reads CASRLGGASNQPQHF. Written as DNA, the CDR3 is TGCGCCAGCAGACTGGGTGGGGCAAGCAATCAGCCCCAGCATTTT.

The V and J genes are TRBV12-5 and TRBJ2-3; D may be TRBD2 (5 bases). The CDR3 runs 14 residues. V was pared by 5 bases and J by 0 bases, with 9 bases between. Germline V gene data show CDR1 as LGHNT and CDR2 as FRNRAP. The CDR3 sequence is CASGPRTSTDTQYF. CDR3 coding DNA: TGTGCTAGTGGTCCCCGGACTAGCACAGATACGCAGTATTTT.

V is TRBV7-2 and J is TRBJ2-1; D is uncertain. Deletions cut 5 bases from V and 5 bases from J, with 10 bases between. Germline V gene lookup returns CDR1 SGHTA and CDR2 FQGNSA. This CDR3 has 13 residues. CDR3 coding DNA: TGTGCCAGCAGCCTAATGGGTAACAATGAGCAGTTCTTC. This gives the protein CASSLMGNNEQFF.

The chain employs TRBV7-6 and TRBJ1-1, with D possibly being TRBD1 (5 bases). Germline CDR1 SGHVS, CDR2 FNYEAQ. The V end lost 5 bases, the J end lost 7 bases, and 23 bases lay between the germline ends. The CDR3 is made up of 16 amino acids. CDR3 nucleotide sequence: TGTGCCAGCAGCAACCAACTTGGGGGGGGGAGCGGTGAAGCTTTCTTT. Its translation is CASSNQLGGGSGEAFF.

V gene TRBV3-1 (or the pseudogene TRBV3-2) combines with J gene TRBJ1-1; weak D call: TRBD1 (6 bases). Looked up from germline, CDR1 is LGHDT and CDR2 is YNNKEL (reference sequence). CDR3 length: 12 amino acids. Trimming shortened V by 7 bases and J by 9 bases, and 15 bases separated the two germline ends. In DNA, the CDR3 is TGTGCCAGCACCTCAAGGGGGTTTAAAGCTTTCTTT. It specifies CASTSRGFKAFF.

The chain has TRBV4-1 and TRBJ2-5, with 14 nucleotides matching TRBD2. Germline lookup yields CDR1 MGHRA and CDR2 YSYEKL. This CDR3 spans 19 amino acids. The trim removed 3 bases at V and 2 bases at J, leaving 11 bases unmatched. CDR3 region: CASSQAPAGTSGGQETQYF. CDR3 coding DNA: TGCGCCAGCAGCCAGGCACCCGCGGGGACTAGCGGGGGTCAAGAGACCCAGTACTTC.

The chain combines TRBV11-2 with TRBJ2-3; D uncertain. CDR1 and CDR2 from the germline V gene are SGHAT and FQNNGV. V lost 4 bases and J lost 0, with 20 bases in between. The CDR3 contains 18 residues. In nucleotides, the CDR3 is TGTGCCAGCAGCTGGCCCTTGATGGTTGCGACTAGCACAGATACGCAGTATTTT. This codes for CASSWPLMVATSTDTQYF.

The CDR3 loop is CASSLGLGPAGDTEAFF. In DNA, the CDR3 is TGTGCCAGCAGCTTAGGGTTAGGCCCCGCAGGGGACACTGAAGCTTTCTTT. The V gene is TRBV11-2, the J gene TRBJ1-1; D possibly corresponds to TRBD1 (6 bases). V dropped 1 base and J dropped 3 bases, with 18 bases sitting between them. Germline V gives CDR1 SGHAT, CDR2 FQNNGV. The length of the CDR3 is 17 residues.

The genes are TRBV5-4 and TRBJ1-2, with D perhaps TRBD1 (5 bases). Per germline, CDR1 SGHNT and CDR2 YYREEE (reference sequence). Trimming cost V 4 bases and J 3 bases, with 7 bases left between them. The CDR3 runs to 12 residues. Written as DNA, the CDR3 is TGTGCCAGCAGCGTACAGGACTATGGCTACACCTTC. This encodes CASSVQDYGYTF.

V gene TRBV12-5 combines with J gene TRBJ1-5, with D unresolved. The germline CDR1 and CDR2 sequences are LGHNT and FRNRAP. The germline V and J ends were trimmed by 6 bases and 9 bases, with 6 bases remaining between them. The CDR3 length is 10 residues. Here the CDR3 DNA reads TGTGCTAGTGGGGATGGGCCCCAGCATTTT. This codes for CASGDGPQHF.